This T cell receptor beta chain was sequenced during a study of blood T cell repertoires in COVID-19. About the research overall: Specimens from acute and convalescent COVID-19 originated in the United States, Italy and Spain. T cells, B-cell-depleted T cells, or PBMCs provided the cDNA or gDNA that served as material.

The protocol was immunoSEQ multiplex PCR, while the TCRdb copy is restricted to in-frame clones and leaves out a portion. The sample holds roughly 190,000 clones; about nine tenths are singletons and the top ten take approximately 0.8%. The study drew participants aged about 18 to 95 years from some 23 US areas. The CDR3 consists of 19 residues. The V and J ends lost 1 base and 0 bases respectively, with 19 bases between them. The germline gives CDR1 KGHDR, CDR2 SFDVKD. This clonotype originated in a woman under 30 who had recovered from COVID-19. Material: PBMCs or T cells enriched from blood (not recorded which). The chain has TRBV24-1 and TRBJ2-3, with D perhaps TRBD1 (6 bases). CDR3 protein: CATSDFPDDRPSSTDTQYF. The CDR3, as DNA: TGTGCCACCAGTGATTTCCCCGACGACAGGCCCTCTAGCACAGATACGCAGTATTTT.